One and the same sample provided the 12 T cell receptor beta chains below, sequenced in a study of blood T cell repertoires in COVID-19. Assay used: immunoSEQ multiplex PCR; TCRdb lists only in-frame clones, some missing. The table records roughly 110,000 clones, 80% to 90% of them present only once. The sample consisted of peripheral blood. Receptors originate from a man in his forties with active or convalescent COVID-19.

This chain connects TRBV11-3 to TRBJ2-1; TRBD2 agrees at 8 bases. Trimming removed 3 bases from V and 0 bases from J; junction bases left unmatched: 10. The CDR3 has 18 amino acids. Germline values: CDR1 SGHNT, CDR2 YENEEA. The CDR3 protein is CASSFHSSGSYSYNEQFF. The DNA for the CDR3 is TGTGCCAGCAGCTTTCATTCGAGCGGGAGTTACTCCTACAATGAGCAGTTCTTC.

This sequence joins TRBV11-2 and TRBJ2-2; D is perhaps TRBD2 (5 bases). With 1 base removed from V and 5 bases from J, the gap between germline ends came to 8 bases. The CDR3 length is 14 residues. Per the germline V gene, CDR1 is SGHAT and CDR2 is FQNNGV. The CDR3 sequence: CASSLGAGTGELFF. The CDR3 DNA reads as TGTGCCAGCAGCTTAGGGGCGGGTACCGGGGAGCTGTTTTTT.

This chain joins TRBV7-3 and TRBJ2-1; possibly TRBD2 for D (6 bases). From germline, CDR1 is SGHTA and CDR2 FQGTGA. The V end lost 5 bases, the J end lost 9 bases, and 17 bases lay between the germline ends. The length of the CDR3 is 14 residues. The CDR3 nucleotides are TGTGCCAGCAGCATGAGTCCGGAGGGGAGTGAGCAGTTCTTC. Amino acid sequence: CASSMSPEGSEQFF.

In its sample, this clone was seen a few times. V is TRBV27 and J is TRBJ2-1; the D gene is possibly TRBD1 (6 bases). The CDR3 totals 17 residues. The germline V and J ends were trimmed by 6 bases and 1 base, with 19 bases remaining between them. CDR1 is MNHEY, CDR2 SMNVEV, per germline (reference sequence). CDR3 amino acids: CASSLASGRGSYNEQFF. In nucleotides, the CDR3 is TGTGCCAGCAGCTTAGCCTCGGGAAGGGGGTCCTACAATGAGCAGTTCTTC.

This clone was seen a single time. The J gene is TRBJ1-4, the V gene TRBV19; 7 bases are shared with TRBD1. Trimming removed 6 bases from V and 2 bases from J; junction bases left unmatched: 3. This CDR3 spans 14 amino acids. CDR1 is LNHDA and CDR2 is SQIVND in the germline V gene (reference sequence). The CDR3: CASRPTGTNEKLFF. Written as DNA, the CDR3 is TGTGCCAGTAGGCCGACAGGGACTAATGAAAAACTGTTTTTT.

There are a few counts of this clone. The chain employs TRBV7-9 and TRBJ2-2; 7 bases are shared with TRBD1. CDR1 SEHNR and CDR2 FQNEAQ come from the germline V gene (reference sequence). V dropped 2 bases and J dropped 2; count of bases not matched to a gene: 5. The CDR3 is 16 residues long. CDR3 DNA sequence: TGTGCCAGCAGCTTACTAGGGGGCAAAAACACCGGGGAGCTGTTTTTT. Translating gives CASSLLGGKNTGELFF.

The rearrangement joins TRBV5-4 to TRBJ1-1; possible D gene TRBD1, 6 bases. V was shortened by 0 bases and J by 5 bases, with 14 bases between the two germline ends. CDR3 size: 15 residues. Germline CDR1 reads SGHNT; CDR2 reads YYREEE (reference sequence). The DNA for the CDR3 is TGTGCCAGCAGCTTGGGGGGGGGCGCGGGAACTGAAGCTTTCTTT. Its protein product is CASSLGGGAGTEAFF.

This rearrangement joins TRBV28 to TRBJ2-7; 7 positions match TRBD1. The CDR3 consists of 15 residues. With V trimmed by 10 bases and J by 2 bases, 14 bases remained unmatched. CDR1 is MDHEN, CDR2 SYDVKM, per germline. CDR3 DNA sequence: TGTGCCATCTCCACCCCGGGACAGCCGCCCTACGAGCAGTACTTC. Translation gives CAISTPGQPPYEQYF.

The CDR3 nucleotides are TGCGCCAGCAGCCAAGATCGAAGGGGCAATGAGCAGTTCTTC. Its translation: CASSQDRRGNEQFF. The chain employs TRBV4-3 and TRBJ2-1, with TRBD1 as a possible D gene (5 bases). The CDR3 is 14 amino acids. Germline loops: CDR1 LGHNA, CDR2 YSLEER. Trimming left V 0 bases short and J 6 bases short, with 9 bases between.

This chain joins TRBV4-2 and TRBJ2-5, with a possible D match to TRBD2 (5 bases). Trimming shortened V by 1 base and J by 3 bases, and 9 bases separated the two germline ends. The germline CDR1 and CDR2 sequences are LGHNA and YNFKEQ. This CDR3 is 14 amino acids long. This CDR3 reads CASSQAWTEETQYF. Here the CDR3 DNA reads TGTGCCAGCAGCCAAGCGTGGACTGAAGAGACCCAGTACTTC.

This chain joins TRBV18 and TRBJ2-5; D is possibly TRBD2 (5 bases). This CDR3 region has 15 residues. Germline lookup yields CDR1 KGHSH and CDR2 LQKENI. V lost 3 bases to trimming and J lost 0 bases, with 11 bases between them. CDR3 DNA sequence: TGTGCCAGCTCACCTACTTCGGGGAACCAAGAGACCCAGTACTTC. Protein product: CASSPTSGNQETQYF.

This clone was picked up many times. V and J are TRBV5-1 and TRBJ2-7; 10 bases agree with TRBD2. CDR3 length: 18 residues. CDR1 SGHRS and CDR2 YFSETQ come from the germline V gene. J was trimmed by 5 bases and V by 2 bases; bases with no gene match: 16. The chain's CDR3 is CASSLFEVAGGSPHEQYF. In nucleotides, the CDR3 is TGCGCCAGCAGCTTATTTGAGGTAGCGGGAGGATCCCCCCACGAGCAGTACTTC.